One sample yielded the 25 T cell receptor beta chains listed below, sequenced in a study of blood T cell repertoires in COVID-19. Using immunoSEQ multiplex PCR, the repertoire was profiled, and TCRdb retains in-frame clones only, with some absent. The data show 430,000 or so clones, roughly 90% seen once. The sequencing sample was made of PBMCs or T cells enriched from blood (not recorded which). The receptors here all came from a middle-aged woman who had recovered from COVID-19.

The rearrangement uses TRBV27 and TRBJ2-3; 12 bases map to TRBD2. V was clipped by 5 bases and J by 1 base; unmatched bases: 7. The germline gives CDR1 MNHEY, CDR2 SMNVEV (reference sequence). CDR3 length: 17 residues. The CDR3 region is CASSAYRLAGGTDTQYF. The CDR3 DNA reads TGTGCCAGCAGTGCCTACCGACTAGCGGGAGGCACAGATACGCAGTATTTT.

The chain's CDR3 is CASGQRGQSGNTIYF. The CDR3 DNA reads TGTGCCAGTGGTCAGAGGGGACAATCTGGAAACACCATATATTTT. The chain joins TRBV19 to TRBJ1-3; possibly TRBD1 for D (6 bases). This CDR3 contains 15 residues. V was cut by 8 bases and J by 1 base, with 15 bases left in between. The germline V gene has CDR1 LNHDA and CDR2 SQIVND (reference sequence). Complete variable domain (other parts from reference TRBV19 and TRBJ1-3): DGGITQSPKYLFRKEGQNVTLSCEQNLNHDAMYWYRQDPGQGLRLIYYSQIVNDFQKGDIAEGYSVSREKKESFPLTVTSAQKNPTAFYLCASGQRGQSGNTIYFGEGSWLTVV.

The chain carries TRBV3-1 (or the pseudogene TRBV3-2) and TRBJ2-1; 9 nucleotides match TRBD2. The germline V gene has CDR1 LGHDT and CDR2 YNNKEL (reference sequence). The length of the CDR3 is 18 residues. Trimming cost V 4 bases and J 8 bases; bases outside gene matches: 18. CDR3 coding DNA: TGTGCCAGCAGCCCTGTCAATGATTTAGCGGGAGTGAGTGATGAGCAGTTCTTC. Translation: CASSPVNDLAGVSDEQFF.

This clone was seen only once. This sample also contains other DNA sequences that code for the same CDR3. The genes are TRBV24-1 and TRBJ1-5; TRBD1 matches 7 bases. The V segment lost 2 bases and the J segment 6 bases; nucleotides outside the gene matches: 6. This CDR3 has 15 residues. Germline CDR1 is KGHDR and CDR2 is SFDVKD. Here the CDR3 reads CATSDSRQGSQPQHF. The CDR3 DNA follows: TGTGCCACCAGTGATTCTAGACAGGGTAGTCAGCCCCAGCATTTT.

V and J are TRBV4-2 and TRBJ1-3; D may be TRBD1 (6 bases). The CDR3 consists of 16 residues. Germline V lookup: CDR1 LGHNA, CDR2 YNFKEQ. Between the trimmed V and J ends, which lost 3 bases and 3 bases, there was a span of 15 bases. DNA of the CDR3: TGTGCCAGCAGCCATGGCTGGGGGCAAGATGGAAACACCATATATTTT. Encoded protein: CASSHGWGQDGNTIYF.

The genes are TRBV7-2 and TRBJ2-1; 9 bases align to TRBD2. This CDR3 is built from 18 residues. Germline CDR1 reads SGHTA; CDR2 reads FQGNSA. The V and J ends lost 7 bases and 4 bases, in that order; junction bases with no gene match: 17. CDR3 loop: CASINLRASGEYYNEQFF. CDR3 sequence (DNA): TGTGCCAGCATCAACCTCCGGGCTAGCGGGGAGTATTACAATGAGCAGTTCTTC.

This chain links TRBV6-5 with TRBJ2-7, with D perhaps TRBD1 (6 bases). The CDR3 extends over 15 amino acids. CDR1 MNHEY and CDR2 SVGAGI come from the germline V gene. The V and J ends lost 6 bases and 6 bases respectively, with 21 bases between them. The CDR3 DNA reads as TGTGCCAGCAGCACACCCCGGGCAGGGGTCGGCGAGCAGTACTTC. Translating gives CASSTPRAGVGEQYF.

V is TRBV15 and J is TRBJ2-7, with D possibly TRBD2 on 7 matching bases. This CDR3 is built from 17 residues. Germline CDR1 is LNHNV and CDR2 is YYDKDF (reference sequence). Trimming removed 0 bases from V and 2 bases from J, with 17 bases in between. The CDR3 loop is CATSRDGGAGAPYEQYF. CDR3 DNA sequence: TGTGCCACCAGCAGAGATGGGGGGGCAGGTGCTCCCTACGAGCAGTACTTC.

The V call is TRBV6-5, the J call TRBJ2-4, with TRBD1 as a possible D gene (7 bases). The CDR3 sequence is 14 residues long. Germline V gene data show CDR1 as MNHEY and CDR2 as SVGAGI. Trimming took 5 bases from V and 6 from J, leaving 14 bases between them. The DNA of the CDR3 is TGTGCCAGCAGTAAGCCAGGGGGAGGAAACATTCAGTACTTC. It specifies CASSKPGGGNIQYF.

This clone was seen only a few times. CDR3 residues: CASSLPGLMNTGELFF. The DNA for the CDR3 is TGTGCCAGCAGTTTACCGGGACTCATGAACACCGGGGAGCTGTTTTTT. The rearrangement joins TRBV6-2 or TRBV6-3 to TRBJ2-2; possible D gene TRBD2, 6 bases. This CDR3 is 16 amino acids long. Germline V gene data show CDR1 as MNHEY and CDR2 as SVGEGT. V lost 4 bases, J lost 1 base, and 13 bases lay in between.

This clone was seen a handful of times. The V call is TRBV7-2, the J call TRBJ1-6; TRBD1 agrees at 11 bases. CDR1 is SGHTA, CDR2 FQGNSA, per germline. J gave up 0 bases and V 6 bases, and 1 base lay outside the gene matches. This CDR3 comprises 16 residues. The chain's CDR3 is CASRGTGGSYNSPLHF. The CDR3 DNA sequence: TGTGCCAGCAGAGGGACAGGGGGCTCCTATAATTCACCCCTCCACTTT.

The chain couples TRBV7-9 to TRBJ2-6; no clear D gene. Trimming removed 3 bases at V and 0 bases at J, with 3 bases between. The CDR3 is made up of 14 amino acids. Per germline, CDR1 SEHNR and CDR2 FQNEAQ (reference sequence). DNA of the CDR3: TGTGCCAGCAGCTTCCACTCTGGGGCCAACGTCCTGACTTTC. Amino acids: CASSFHSGANVLTF.

This clone occurred once. The rearrangement joins TRBV18 to TRBJ2-2; 9 nucleotides align to TRBD2. In germline, CDR1 is KGHSH, CDR2 LQKENI. The CDR3 length is 17 residues. Trimming at V came to 5 bases and at J to 6 bases, leaving 13 bases not matched to a gene. The CDR3 DNA reads TGTGCCAGCTCATCGAGCGGGCTAGCGGGAAACGCCGGGGAGCTGTTTTTT. Translation gives CASSSSGLAGNAGELFF.

The chain links TRBV24-1 to TRBJ2-2; 9 bases fit TRBD2. Germline V gene lookup returns CDR1 KGHDR and CDR2 SFDVKD. After removal of 4 bases from V and 3 bases from J, the junction contained 8 bases not matched to a gene. The CDR3 has 17 residues. CDR3 bases: TGTGCCACCAGTGAGGCCGGACTAGCGACCGACACCGGGGAGCTGTTTTTT. Amino acids: CATSEAGLATDTGELFF.

The chain combines TRBV4-2 with TRBJ1-4; 8 bases match TRBD1. The trim removed 0 bases at V and 6 bases at J, leaving 3 bases unmatched. Per germline, CDR1 LGHNA and CDR2 YNFKEQ. The length of the CDR3 is 15 residues. For the CDR3, the DNA is TGTGCCAGCAGCCAAGATCGACAGGGGTATGAAAAACTGTTTTTT. Amino acid sequence: CASSQDRQGYEKLFF.

The chain employs TRBV11-3 and TRBJ1-2; TRBD1 matches at 8 bases. CDR3 length: 14 amino acids. V trimming: 5 bases; J trimming: 2 bases; junction bases outside the gene matches: 4. Germline lookup yields CDR1 SGHNT and CDR2 YENEEA. CDR3 nucleotide sequence: TGTGCCAGCAGCCGGGACAGGCCCAACTATGGCTACACCTTC. It encodes CASSRDRPNYGYTF.

This clone was counted once. The chain combines TRBV18 with TRBJ2-1; 9 bases map to TRBD2. The V gene end was trimmed by 1 base and the J gene end by 8 bases; junction bases not matched to a gene: 9. There are 16 residues in the CDR3. Germline loops: CDR1 KGHSH, CDR2 LQKENI. The CDR3, as DNA: TGTGCCAGCTCACCACAATCAAGCGGGAGGCTCGATGAGCAGTTCTTC. It specifies CASSPQSSGRLDEQFF.

The J gene is TRBJ1-1, the V gene TRBV19, with TRBD1 matching 7 bases. The CDR3 runs 13 residues. Germline CDR1 is LNHDA and CDR2 is SQIVND (reference sequence). V lost 4 bases and J lost 6; bases outside the gene matches: 5. CDR3 residues: CASSSTGVAEAFF. CDR3 sequence (DNA): TGTGCCAGTAGTAGCACAGGGGTTGCTGAAGCTTTCTTT.

This chain connects TRBV3-1 (or the pseudogene TRBV3-2) to TRBJ2-1, with D unclear. Germline-derived CDR1 and CDR2 are LGHDT and YNNKEL (reference sequence). There are 17 residues in the CDR3. The germline V and J ends were trimmed by 0 bases and 2 bases, with 14 bases remaining between them. The CDR3 spells CASSQESRKSTYNEQFF. CDR3 nucleotide sequence: TGTGCCAGCAGCCAAGAAAGCAGGAAATCAACCTACAATGAGCAGTTCTTC.

This chain joins TRBV11-2 and TRBJ2-2; 10 nucleotides agree with TRBD1. CDR1 and CDR2 (germline): SGHAT, FQNNGV. CDR3 length equals 17 residues. The junction had 14 bases not matched to a gene; V was cut back by 7 bases and J by 6 bases. The CDR3: CASTKRPDRGRSGELFF. CDR3 bases: TGTGCCAGCACAAAACGTCCAGACAGGGGGCGTTCCGGGGAGCTGTTTTTT.

The chain employs TRBV24-1 and TRBJ2-2, with TRBD1 as a possible D gene (5 bases). The germline gives CDR1 KGHDR, CDR2 SFDVKD. The V end was cut by 2 bases, the J end by 4 bases, with 7 bases between. The CDR3 totals 14 residues. The CDR3 region has the DNA TGTGCCACCAGTGATTCCCAGGGCACCGGGGAGCTGTTTTTT. It translates to CATSDSQGTGELFF.

CDR3 loop: CASSIRIGTGTVNYGYTF. CDR3 nucleotide sequence: TGTGCCAGCAGCATCCGAATTGGGACCGGGACAGTTAACTATGGCTACACCTTC. V usage is TRBV5-6 and J usage is TRBJ1-2; 7 bases match TRBD1. This CDR3 comprises 18 residues. The ends lost 4 bases at V and 1 base at J; junction bases unmatched: 16. Germline V gene data show CDR1 as SGHDT and CDR2 as YYEEEE.

The gene calls are TRBV5-4 and TRBJ2-7, with D unclear. The germline CDR1 and CDR2 sequences are SGHNT and YYREEE (reference sequence). The CDR3 is made up of 13 amino acids. Trimming stripped 4 bases from V and 3 bases from J, with 11 bases between. CDR3 loop: CASSHPTNYEQYF. For the CDR3, the DNA is TGTGCCAGCAGCCACCCGACAAACTACGAGCAGTACTTC. Full variable domain (missing parts from reference TRBV5-4 and TRBJ2-7): ETGVTQSPTHLIKTRGQQVTLRCSSQSGHNTVSWYQQALGQGPQFIFQYYREEENGRGNFPPRFSGLQFPNYSSELNVNALELDDSALYLCASSHPTNYEQYFGPGTRLTVT.

The chain joins TRBV11-2 to TRBJ2-5; 7 nucleotides line up with TRBD1. In germline, CDR1 is SGHAT, CDR2 FQNNGV. The CDR3 covers 16 residues. V shed 8 bases, J shed 5 bases, and the junction held 17 bases outside the gene matches. This CDR3 is CASSTRWAGGTETQYF. The CDR3, as DNA: TGTGCCAGCTCTACAAGGTGGGCAGGGGGTACGGAGACCCAGTACTTC.

This chain uses TRBV19 with TRBJ1-5, with a tentative D call TRBD1 (6 bases). Germline CDR1 and CDR2: LNHDA and SQIVND (reference sequence). Trimming took off 5 bases at V and 0 bases at J, with 14 bases between the two ends. This CDR3 spans 16 amino acids. The CDR3 nucleotides are TGTGCCAGTAGTCCCCTACAGGGCTATAGCAATCAGCCCCAGCATTTT. As protein: CASSPLQGYSNQPQHF.